This TCR beta chain originates from a study of beta chain features in type 1 diabetes. In the study overall: Examined across all samples were about 110,000,000 sorted cells. Study findings and constraints: In every one of the four CD4+ subsets, TCRB CDR3s were moderately but significantly shorter in Type 1 diabetes patients. Healthy donors had naive, central memory and Treg TCRB repertoires that appeared less similar than those seen among patients.

This clone showed up just a few times. The antigen is not known. Distinct nucleotide sequences in the sample also encode this CDR3. Expressed TCRB transcripts got sequenced, as all isolated RNA was reverse transcribed. This table comes from immunoSEQ multiplex PCR, and its TCRdb copy is limited to in-frame clones, with some not included. The table records about 330,000 clones, 11% of them present only once. The CDR3 runs 15 residues. The germline gives CDR1 SGHRS, CDR2 YFSETQ. V shed 0 bases and J shed 4 bases, with 10 bases lying between them. Per donor, one heparinised blood draw averaged about 116 mL.

The genes are TRBV5-1 and TRBJ2-2, with D possibly matching TRBD1 (6 bases). The receptor comes from a woman in her 30s in good health. Material: naive CD4+ T cells from blood. The CDR3 protein is CASSLGTGSTGELFF. In DNA, the CDR3 is TGCGCCAGCAGCTTGGGAACAGGGTCCACCGGGGAGCTGTTTTTT.